Here is one TCR beta chain with its context. Antigen specificity is unknown. Caucasian adults living in Nashville, Tennessee, provided all samples. Into CD45RA+ naive and CD45RA-negative memory subsets, the CD4+ cells were split. The CDR3 is made up of 15 amino acids. The V end lost 0 bases, the J end lost 4 bases, and 12 bases lay between the germline ends. The germline CDR1 and CDR2 sequences are SGHAT and FQNNGV. Using about 190 ng DNA, approximately 27,000 T cell genomes, the sorted-subset replicate PCRs were run. Libraries were prepared by immunoSEQ multiplex PCR; TCRdb keeps only in-frame clonotypes and omits some of them. The sample includes approximately 530,000 clones, roughly 95% of them seen just once. The sample originates from a study of shared clonotypes between healthy human individuals. Study-wide points: Having only a few donors restricted how much genetic and exposure-history diversity was captured.

This receptor was obtained from a woman in her thirties in good health. The chain employs TRBV11-2 and TRBJ1-2; D is unresolved. The sequenced material came from naive CD4+ T cells sorted from blood. Specified subset: CD45RA+ positively selected. CDR3 protein: CASSLDGRTGYGYTF. The CDR3 DNA follows: TGTGCCAGCAGCTTAGACGGGCGGACCGGCTATGGCTACACCTTC.